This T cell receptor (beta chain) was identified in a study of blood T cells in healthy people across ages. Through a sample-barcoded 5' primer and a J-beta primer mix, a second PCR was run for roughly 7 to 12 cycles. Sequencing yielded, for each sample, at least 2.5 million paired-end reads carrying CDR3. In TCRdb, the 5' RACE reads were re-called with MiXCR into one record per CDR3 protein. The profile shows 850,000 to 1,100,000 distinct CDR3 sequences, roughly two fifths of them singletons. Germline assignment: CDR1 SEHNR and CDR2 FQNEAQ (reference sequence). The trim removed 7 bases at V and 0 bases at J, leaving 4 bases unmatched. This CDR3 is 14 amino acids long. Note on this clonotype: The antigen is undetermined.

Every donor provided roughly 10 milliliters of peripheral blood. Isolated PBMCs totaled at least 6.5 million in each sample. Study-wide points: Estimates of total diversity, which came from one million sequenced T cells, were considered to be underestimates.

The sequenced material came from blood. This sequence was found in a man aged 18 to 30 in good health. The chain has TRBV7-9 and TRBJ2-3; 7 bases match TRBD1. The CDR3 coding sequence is TGTGCCAGCAAGGTGACAGGGAGCACAGATACGCAGTATTTT. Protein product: CASKVTGSTDTQYF.